What follows describes a single T cell receptor (beta chain). Its cognate antigen is unknown. The sample originates from a study of T cells in Graves' hyperthyroidism and ophthalmopathy. Authors of the study amplified TCR beta CDR3 regions from RNA transcripts. Using the HTBI primer set, a first-round RT-PCR was run on the TCR CDR3. A single record per CDR3 protein comes from TCRdb applying MiXCR to the multiplex PCR reads. The sample includes under 550,000 distinct CDR3 sequences, about an eighth of them seen just once. Per germline, CDR1 GTSNPN and CDR2 SVGIG (reference sequence). CDR3 length equals 13 residues. V was cut by 3 bases and J by 4 bases, with 13 bases left in between. Hyperthyroidism, newly diagnosed and lasting under 2 months, affected patients aged 18 to 65. Diagnostic decisions used clinical symptoms, serum thyroxine and TRAb, thyroid ultrasound and orbital computed tomography. Regarding the study as a whole: With a median lead of around 5.9 months before onset, the model predicted ophthalmopathy. Most expanded thyroid clonotypes above 0.001 also appeared in blood.

The source material was blood. V usage is TRBV30 and J usage is TRBJ2-7; perhaps TRBD2 as D (6 bases). The clonotype comes from a woman aged 18-29 years with Graves' hyperthyroidism. The CDR3 sequence: CAWSLDGRYEQYF. CDR3 nucleotide sequence: TGTGCCTGGAGCCTGGACGGGAGATACGAGCAGTACTTC.